Sequencing of this T cell receptor beta chain was carried out in a study of OX40 agonist ivuxolimab in advanced cancers. Background on the study: The study enrolled dose-escalation patients with hepatocellular carcinoma, melanoma, renal cell or head and neck cancer.

Study-level results: Specificity for antigen went undetermined in the expanded peripheral T cells. Near-lowest levels of clonal expansion characterized partial responders at 0.1-3.0 mg/kg. Blood T cells, both CD4+ and CD8+, expanded clonally by week 6 at 0.1 to 3.0 mg/kg.

The germline gives CDR1 GTSNPN, CDR2 SVGIG (reference sequence). V shed 2 bases and J 1 base; nucleotides not matched to a gene: 5. The CDR3 contains 15 residues. Data came from immunoSEQ multiplex PCR; TCRdb stores just in-frame clones and leaves some out. In the table there are roughly 92,000 clones, 87% of which are singletons. Comment on this clone: Antigen specificity is unknown.

The V and J genes are TRBV30 and TRBJ2-3; 8 positions match TRBD2. Sequencing used CD4+ or CD8+ T cells sorted from blood, obtained in a trial of the OX40 agonist ivuxolimab. The TCR originated in an adult with an advanced solid tumor such as melanoma, head and neck, liver or kidney cancer. CDR3 nucleotide sequence: TGTGCCTGGAGTCCAGCGGGGGAGGGCACAGATACGCAGTATTTT. This encodes CAWSPAGEGTDTQYF.